This T cell receptor (beta chain) was recovered during a study of persistence of HIV-infected CD4 T cells. There are a few counts of this clone. Its antigen is still unknown. Overlapping HIV-1 Gag 15-mer peptides at roughly 1 ug per peptide per mL were used. CD40L-negative CD69-negative CD45RO-high memory CD4+ T cells were sorted as populations depleted of antigen-responding cells. The libraries were made with immunoSEQ version 4 in survey mode. Profiling relied on immunoSEQ multiplex PCR, and the TCRdb table lists in-frame clones only, not all of them. The repertoire has around 60,000 clones, 65% to 80% of them found once; the top ten carry more than 1.5%. Germline loops: CDR1 MNHEY, CDR2 SVGAGI. The CDR3 extends over 14 amino acids. Trimming stripped 7 bases from V and 6 bases from J, with 18 bases between.

This clonotype originated in an adult man with HIV who was CMV-seropositive. The chain employs TRBV6-5 and TRBJ1-1; D is undetermined. The specimen comprised CD4+ T cells sorted from PBMCs after approximately 20-hour stimulation, sampled from a patient who received antiretroviral therapy. CDR3 DNA: TGTGCCAGCAAGACTGGAGCGGCTAGAGCTGAAGCTTTCTTT. It is translated as CASKTGAARAEAFF.